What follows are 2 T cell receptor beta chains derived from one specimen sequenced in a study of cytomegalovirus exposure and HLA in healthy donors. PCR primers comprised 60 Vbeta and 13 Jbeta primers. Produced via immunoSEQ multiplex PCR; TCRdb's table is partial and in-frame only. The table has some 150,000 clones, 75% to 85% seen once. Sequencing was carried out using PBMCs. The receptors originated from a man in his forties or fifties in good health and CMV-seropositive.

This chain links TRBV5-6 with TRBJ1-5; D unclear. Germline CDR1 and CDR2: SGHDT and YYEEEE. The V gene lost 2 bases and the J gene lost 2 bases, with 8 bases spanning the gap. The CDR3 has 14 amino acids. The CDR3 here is CASSLQRGNQPQHF. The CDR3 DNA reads TGTGCCAGCAGCTTACAGAGGGGCAATCAGCCCCAGCATTTT. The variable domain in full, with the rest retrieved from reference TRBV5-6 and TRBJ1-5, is DAGVTQSPTHLIKTRGQQVTLRCSPKSGHDTVSWYQQALGQGPQFIFQYYEEEERQRGNFPDRFSGHQFPNYSSELNVNALLLGDSALYLCASSLQRGNQPQHFGDGTRLSIL.

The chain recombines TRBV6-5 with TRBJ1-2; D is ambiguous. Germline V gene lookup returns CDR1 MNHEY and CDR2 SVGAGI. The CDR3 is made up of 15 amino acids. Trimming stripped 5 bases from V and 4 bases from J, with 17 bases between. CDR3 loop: CASSIKQPMIYGYTF. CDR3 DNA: TGTGCCAGCAGTATCAAACAGCCTATGATCTATGGCTACACCTTC.